The 29 T cell receptor beta chains given below trace back to one sample, sequenced in a study of cytomegalovirus exposure and HLA in healthy donors. 60 Vbeta and 13 Jbeta primers were used in PCR. The protocol was immunoSEQ multiplex PCR, while the TCRdb copy is restricted to in-frame clones and leaves out a portion. The sample yields 100,000 to 150,000 clones, roughly 17% seen once. Sequences were obtained from PBMCs. All receptors come from a female donor in good health and CMV-seropositive.

This clone was seen more than once but under ten times. The chain is built from TRBV7-3 and TRBJ2-1, with 13 positions matching TRBD2. The CDR3 totals 16 residues. V gave up 5 bases and J gave up 8 bases; unmatched junction bases: 9. In germline, CDR1 is SGHTA, CDR2 FQGTGA. CDR3 sequence: CASSVMGTSGTHEQFF. Here the CDR3 DNA reads TGTGCCAGCAGCGTCATGGGGACTAGCGGGACCCATGAGCAGTTCTTC.

J is TRBJ2-5 and V is TRBV27; no firm D call. CDR3 length equals 11 residues. The V end was cut by 5 bases, the J end by 7 bases, with 8 bases between. Germline assignment: CDR1 MNHEY and CDR2 SMNVEV (reference sequence). DNA of the CDR3: TGTGCCAGCAGTGGTACGGGGACCCAGTACTTC. Its protein product is CASSGTGTQYF.

The J gene is TRBJ2-3, the V gene TRBV4-2; 8 bases agree with TRBD2. Germline assignment: CDR1 LGHNA and CDR2 YNFKEQ. This CDR3 has 15 residues. V dropped 4 bases and J dropped 2; count of bases not matched to a gene: 5. CDR3 protein: CASSRTSGPTDTQYF. In DNA form, the CDR3 reads TGTGCCAGCAGCCGAACTAGCGGACCCACAGATACGCAGTATTTT.

The J gene is TRBJ2-1, the V gene TRBV5-1; 11 positions agree with TRBD2. CDR3 length: 16 amino acids. V gave up 2 bases and J gave up 1 base; unmatched junction bases: 2. Germline-derived CDR1 and CDR2 are SGHRS and YFSETQ. The CDR3 protein is CASSFSGGASYNEQFF. As DNA, the CDR3 is TGCGCCAGCAGCTTTAGCGGGGGGGCTTCCTACAATGAGCAGTTCTTC.

This clone turned up a few times. V is TRBV5-1 and J is TRBJ1-5; D remains ambiguous. The CDR3 extends over 16 amino acids. Per germline, CDR1 SGHRS and CDR2 YFSETQ. V lost 0 bases, J lost 7 bases, and 17 bases lay in between. CDR3 sequence (DNA): TGCGCCAGCAGCTTGGAGCCCACAAGCGTTGGGCAGCCCCAGCATTTT. Protein: CASSLEPTSVGQPQHF.

This chain connects TRBV7-2 to TRBJ1-2; D might be TRBD1 (5 bases). The CDR3 has 15 amino acids. Germline V gene data show CDR1 as SGHTA and CDR2 as FQGNSA. Trimming left V 5 bases short and J 2 bases short, with 15 bases between. DNA of the CDR3: TGTGCCAGCAGCACCCAGAGACAGCCAAACTATGGCTACACCTTC. The encoded protein is CASSTQRQPNYGYTF.

With respect to this clone: This may come from a read error, since a much larger clone is one base off. The chain links TRBV7-9 to TRBJ1-1; the D is unclear. There are 13 residues in the CDR3. Trimming took off 2 bases at V and 0 bases at J, with 4 bases between the two ends. Germline V CDR1 and CDR2: SEHNR, FQNEAQ (reference sequence). The CDR3 nucleotides read TGTGCCAGCAGCTTACAGGTGAACACTGAAGCTTTCTTT. Translated: CASSLQVNTEAFF. Combining the CDR3 with reference TRBV7-9 and TRBJ1-1 gives the whole variable domain DTGVSQNPRHKITKRGQNVTFRCDPISEHNRLYWYRQTLGQGPEFLTYFQNEAQLEKSRLLSDRFSAERPKGSFSTLEIQRTEQGDSAMYLCASSLQVNTEAFFGQGTRLTVV.

The V call is TRBV15, the J call TRBJ2-5, with D maybe TRBD1 (5 bases). This CDR3 has 16 residues. Germline CDR1 LNHNV, CDR2 YYDKDF (reference sequence). The germline V and J ends were trimmed by 0 bases and 4 bases, with 15 bases remaining between them. CDR3 sequence (DNA): TGTGCCACCAGCAGAGACAGGGTCGGAAACGGAGAGACCCAGTACTTC. The encoded protein is CATSRDRVGNGETQYF.

The CDR3 loop reads CASSLAGAPQETQYF. DNA of the CDR3: TGTGCCAGCAGCTTAGCAGGGGCACCTCAAGAGACCCAGTACTTC. The V gene is TRBV7-9, the J gene TRBJ2-5; possibly TRBD1 for D (5 bases). The CDR3 totals 15 residues. The V gene's germline CDR1 is SEHNR and CDR2 FQNEAQ (reference sequence). V lost 0 bases and J 2 bases, leaving 10 bases between the germline ends.

This clone was recorded a few times. The V and J genes are TRBV7-9 and TRBJ1-3; the D gene is possibly TRBD1 (6 bases). Trimming stripped 4 bases from V and 2 bases from J, with 15 bases between. This CDR3 is 16 amino acids long. Germline CDR1 reads SEHNR; CDR2 reads FQNEAQ (reference sequence). CDR3 in amino acids: CASSSTRGIPGNTIYF. CDR3 in DNA: TGTGCCAGCAGCTCCACGAGGGGGATCCCTGGAAACACCATATATTTT.

The chain employs TRBV5-6 and TRBJ2-7, with D possibly matching TRBD2 (7 bases). This CDR3 has 14 residues. The V end lost 1 base, the J end lost 5 bases, and 13 bases lay between the germline ends. CDR1 and CDR2 (germline): SGHDT, YYEEEE. CDR3 protein: CASSLWGGVDEQYF. In DNA, the CDR3 is TGTGCCAGCAGCTTGTGGGGGGGCGTGGACGAGCAGTACTTC. The variable domain in full, completed from reference TRBV5-6 and TRBJ2-7, reads DAGVTQSPTHLIKTRGQQVTLRCSPKSGHDTVSWYQQALGQGPQFIFQYYEEEERQRGNFPDRFSGHQFPNYSSELNVNALLLGDSALYLCASSLWGGVDEQYFGPGTRLTVT.

Only a few counts were recorded for this clone. The CDR3 loop reads CASSLGTGTEAFF. Written as DNA, the CDR3 is TGTGCCAGCAGCTTGGGGACGGGGACTGAAGCTTTCTTT. V is TRBV5-8 and J is TRBJ1-1; D unclear. In germline, CDR1 is SGHTS, CDR2 YDEGEE. Trimming pared 0 bases from V and 5 bases from J, leaving 8 bases between. The CDR3 length is 13 residues.

A note on this clone: The same CDR3 also results from other DNA sequences found in this sample. The CDR3 coding sequence is TGTGCCTGGAGCCCCCCCGGCGGGGGGGTACGGTACCAAGAGACCCAGTACTTC. Translation: CAWSPPGGGVRYQETQYF. This chain uses TRBV30 with TRBJ2-5; 9 bases are a match to TRBD2. V dropped 3 bases and J dropped 0; count of bases not matched to a gene: 14. Germline-derived CDR1 and CDR2 are GTSNPN and SVGIG (reference sequence). The CDR3 covers 18 residues.

The genes are TRBV5-8 and TRBJ2-2; TRBD1 might be the D (7 bases). CDR3 length: 15 amino acids. The germline gives CDR1 SGHTS, CDR2 YDEGEE. Deletions cut 4 bases from V and 1 base from J, with 11 bases between. CDR3 nucleotides: TGTGCCAGCAGCGGGGGGACAGTGAACACCGGGGAGCTGTTTTTT. Encoded protein: CASSGGTVNTGELFF.

Only a few counts were recorded for this clone. The chain has TRBV6-6 and TRBJ1-5, with TRBD1 as a possible D gene (6 bases). The CDR3 covers 15 residues. V lost 6 bases, J lost 0 bases, and 12 bases lay in between. Germline V gene data show CDR1 as MNHNY and CDR2 as SVGAGI (reference sequence). The chain's CDR3 is CASSPQGYSNQPQHF. The CDR3 DNA follows: TGTGCCAGCAGCCCACAGGGATATAGCAATCAGCCCCAGCATTTT.

The chain combines TRBV4-3 with TRBJ2-1; 7 bases match TRBD1. V was clipped by 3 bases and J by 4 bases; unmatched bases: 9. The CDR3 is 16 residues long. The germline gives CDR1 LGHNA, CDR2 YSLEER. CDR3 amino acids: CASSQYRGAWYNEQFF. DNA of the CDR3: TGCGCCAGCAGCCAGTACAGGGGCGCGTGGTACAATGAGCAGTTCTTC.

The chain combines TRBV30 with TRBJ1-1; D is unclear. Germline V CDR1 and CDR2: GTSNPN, SVGIG (reference sequence). This CDR3 region has 15 residues. Between the trimmed V and J ends, which lost 2 bases and 1 base, there was a span of 14 bases. The CDR3 DNA sequence: TGTGCCTGGAGTACTCTACCCATCCCGAACACTGAAGCTTTCTTT. Translation: CAWSTLPIPNTEAFF.

In this sample, this clone turned up a few times. The chain joins TRBV6-1 to TRBJ2-3, with TRBD2 identical over 7 bases. Germline V gives CDR1 MNHNS, CDR2 SASEGT. CDR3 length equals 14 residues. Trimming removed 11 bases from V and 0 bases from J; junction bases left unmatched: 8. CDR3 DNA sequence: TGTGCCGTGCGCGGGGGAAAAAGCACAGATACGCAGTATTTT. Protein sequence: CAVRGGKSTDTQYF.

Concerning this clone: Other nucleotide sequences from this sample produce the same CDR3. Written as DNA, the CDR3 is TGCGCCAGCAGCCAACAGACTAGCACAGATACGCAGTATTTT. Translated: CASSQQTSTDTQYF. The chain has TRBV4-1 and TRBJ2-3; D not certain. Trimming shortened V by 2 bases and J by 0 bases, and 6 bases separated the two germline ends. The CDR3 spans 14 residues. The germline gives CDR1 MGHRA, CDR2 YSYEKL.

A few counts support this clone. The CDR3 loop is CASSQGDRSYGYTF. DNA of the CDR3: TGTGCCAGCAGCCAGGGCGACAGATCCTATGGCTACACCTTC. The chain combines TRBV4-2 with TRBJ1-2, with D maybe TRBD1 (5 bases). The germline CDR1 and CDR2 sequences are LGHNA and YNFKEQ. The CDR3 runs to 14 residues. Trimming shortened V by 3 bases and J by 4 bases, and 12 bases separated the two germline ends.

The chain has TRBV7-9 and TRBJ1-1; the D is unclear. The CDR3 contains 14 residues. Trimming removed 0 bases from V and 4 bases from J, with 9 bases in between. CDR1 and CDR2 from the germline V gene are SEHNR and FQNEAQ (reference sequence). In DNA, the CDR3 is TGTGCCAGCAGCTTAGCGCTAGAGGGCACTGAAGCTTTCTTT. Encoded protein: CASSLALEGTEAFF.

The CDR3 nucleotides read TGTGCCAGCAGCTCGAGCCTCGAGCTCGGGACAGACAATCAGCCCCAGCATTTT. It specifies CASSSSLELGTDNQPQHF. The chain combines TRBV7-9 with TRBJ1-5, with 7 bases identical to TRBD1. With 4 bases clipped from V and 3 bases from J, the junction kept 15 bases outside the gene matches. CDR3 length: 18 residues. Looked up from germline, CDR1 is SEHNR and CDR2 is FQNEAQ (reference sequence).

This clone was detected only once. V and J are TRBV19 and TRBJ1-1; 7 nucleotides line up with TRBD1. The germline CDR1 and CDR2 sequences are LNHDA and SQIVND (reference sequence). V lost 6 bases, J lost 1 base, and 8 bases stayed unmatched. The CDR3 is 15 amino acids. The CDR3 here is CASRSQGDPNTEAFF. Here the CDR3 DNA reads TGTGCCAGTAGGAGCCAGGGGGACCCGAACACTGAAGCTTTCTTT.

The sample holds a few counts of this clone. The chain links TRBV6-6 to TRBJ2-3; D perhaps matches TRBD1 (6 bases). The CDR3 loop spans 12 amino acids. Between the trimmed V and J ends, which lost 2 bases and 10 bases, there was a span of 10 bases. Germline V gene sequence: CDR1 MNHNY, CDR2 SVGAGI (reference sequence). CDR3 nucleotides: TGTGCCAGCAGTTACGGACAGAATCCGCAGTATTTT. It codes for CASSYGQNPQYF.

The chain combines TRBV28 with TRBJ2-1; a weak D match, TRBD2 (5 bases). This CDR3 contains 15 residues. V lost 4 bases and J 1 base, leaving 11 bases between the germline ends. Germline values: CDR1 MDHEN, CDR2 SYDVKM. The CDR3 DNA is TGTGCCAGCAGTTGGACTCGACGTTCCTACAATGAGCAGTTCTTC. This gives the protein CASSWTRRSYNEQFF. Full variable domain (rest looked up from reference TRBV28 and TRBJ2-1): DVKVTQSSRYLVKRTGEKVFLECVQDMDHENMFWYRQDPGLGLRLIYFSYDVKMKEKGDIPEGYSVSREKKERFSLILESASTNQTSMYLCASSWTRRSYNEQFFGPGTRLTVL.

The rearrangement uses TRBV5-5 and TRBJ1-3, with 7 bases aligning to TRBD1. CDR3 length: 14 amino acids. From germline, CDR1 is SGHKS and CDR2 YYEKEE (reference sequence). V gave up 2 bases and J gave up 4 bases; unmatched junction bases: 3. The CDR3 protein is CASSLQGTGNTIYF. DNA of the CDR3: TGTGCCAGCAGCTTACAGGGGACGGGAAACACCATATATTTT. The entire variable domain, with the rest obtained from reference TRBV5-5 and TRBJ1-3, is as follows: DAGVTQSPTHLIKTRGQQVTLRCSPISGHKSVSWYQQVLGQGPQFIFQYYEKEERGRGNFPDRFSARQFPNYSSELNVNALLLGDSALYLCASSLQGTGNTIYFGEGSWLTVV.

This chain joins TRBV19 and TRBJ1-2; D is uncertain. Germline CDR1 is LNHDA and CDR2 is SQIVND (reference sequence). Trimming pared 2 bases from V and 4 bases from J, leaving 8 bases between. CDR3 size: 13 residues. The CDR3 nucleotides read TGTGCCAGTAGTATAAGCTCAGGCTATGGCTACACCTTC. This sequence encodes CASSISSGYGYTF.

The J gene is TRBJ2-3, the V gene TRBV28; D might be TRBD1 (6 bases). Germline V gene lookup returns CDR1 MDHEN and CDR2 SYDVKM. V shed 2 bases and J shed 3 bases, with 12 bases lying between them. The CDR3 is 15 amino acids. The DNA of the CDR3 is TGTGCCAGCAGTTTAACAGGGAGATTAACAGATACGCAGTATTTT. It translates to CASSLTGRLTDTQYF.

The chain employs TRBV6-1 and TRBJ1-4, with 7 bases lining up with TRBD1. This CDR3 contains 14 residues. Germline trimming cut 7 bases from V and 10 bases from J; bases unmatched to any gene: 12. The germline CDR1 and CDR2 sequences are MNHNS and SASEGT. CDR3 sequence reads: CASITEGAWAKLFF. The DNA of the CDR3 is TGTGCCAGCATCACTGAGGGGGCTTGGGCAAAACTGTTTTTT.